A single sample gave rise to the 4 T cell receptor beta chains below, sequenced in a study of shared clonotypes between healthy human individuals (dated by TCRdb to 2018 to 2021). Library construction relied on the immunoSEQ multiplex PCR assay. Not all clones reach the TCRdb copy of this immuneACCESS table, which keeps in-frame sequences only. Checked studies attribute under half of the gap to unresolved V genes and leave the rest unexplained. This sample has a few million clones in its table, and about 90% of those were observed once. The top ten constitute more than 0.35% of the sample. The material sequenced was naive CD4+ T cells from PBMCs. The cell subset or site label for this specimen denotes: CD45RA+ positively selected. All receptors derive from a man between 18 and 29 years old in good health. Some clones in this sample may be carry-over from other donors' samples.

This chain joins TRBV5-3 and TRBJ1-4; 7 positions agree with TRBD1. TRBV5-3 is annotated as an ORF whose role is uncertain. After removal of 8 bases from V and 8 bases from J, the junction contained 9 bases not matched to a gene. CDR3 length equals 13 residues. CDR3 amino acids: CASASGTEEKLFF. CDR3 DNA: TGTGCCAGCGCCTCGGGGACAGAAGAAAAACTGTTTTTT.

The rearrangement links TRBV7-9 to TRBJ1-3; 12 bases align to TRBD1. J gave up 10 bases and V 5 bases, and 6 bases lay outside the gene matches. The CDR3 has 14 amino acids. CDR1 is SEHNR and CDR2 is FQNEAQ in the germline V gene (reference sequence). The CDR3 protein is CASSEGTGGLTIYF. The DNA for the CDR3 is TGTGCCAGCAGCGAGGGGACAGGGGGCCTTACCATATATTTT.

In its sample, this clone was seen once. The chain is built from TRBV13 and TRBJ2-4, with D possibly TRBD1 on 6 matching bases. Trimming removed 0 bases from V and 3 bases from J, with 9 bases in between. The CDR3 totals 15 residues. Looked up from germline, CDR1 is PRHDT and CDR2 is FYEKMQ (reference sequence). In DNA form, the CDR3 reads TGTGCCAGCAGCTTAGGGGACAGACTCAAAAACATTCAGTACTTC. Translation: CASSLGDRLKNIQYF.

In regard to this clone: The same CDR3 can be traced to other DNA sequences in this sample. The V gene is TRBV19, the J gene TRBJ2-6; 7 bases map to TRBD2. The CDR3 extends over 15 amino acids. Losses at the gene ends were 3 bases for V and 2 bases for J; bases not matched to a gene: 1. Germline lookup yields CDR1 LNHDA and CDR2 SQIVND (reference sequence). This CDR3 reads CASSMGGAGANVLTF. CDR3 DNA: TGTGCCAGTAGTATGGGAGGGGCTGGGGCCAACGTCCTGACTTTC.